These T cell receptor beta chains were read from a single sample in a study of blood T cell repertoires in COVID-19. TCRdb's table, derived via immunoSEQ multiplex PCR, lists solely in-frame clones and lacks some. The sample yields a few hundred thousand clones, about 89% seen once. What was sequenced was peripheral blood. The receptors were sampled from a man in his forties who had recovered from COVID-19. Both conserved end residues are part of each CDR3. Fields, in order: V gene, clone size, J gene, D gene, CDR3 protein. The D gene is left open where the match is weak. Some rows have no size entry. The others give once, few or many, or a class for an expanded clone.

v_call: TRBV5-4
clone_size: -
j_call: TRBJ2-3
d_call: -
cdr3_aa: CASSRQGGDTQYF

v_call: TRBV29-1
clone_size: once
j_call: TRBJ2-5
d_call: TRBD1
cdr3_aa: CSVAPGQGKRETQYF

v_call: TRBV29-1
clone_size: -
j_call: TRBJ2-7
d_call: TRBD2
cdr3_aa: CSVVLPSGGGLYEQYF

v_call: TRBV10-3
clone_size: -
j_call: TRBJ2-1
d_call: TRBD1
cdr3_aa: CAISEIGTGFHNEQFF

v_call: TRBV27
clone_size: -
j_call: TRBJ1-1
d_call: -
cdr3_aa: CASRIAGNTEAFF

v_call: TRBV11-2
clone_size: -
j_call: TRBJ2-7
d_call: TRBD2
cdr3_aa: CASSLHGGVSPEQYF

v_call: TRBV27
clone_size: -
j_call: TRBJ2-3
d_call: TRBD1
cdr3_aa: CASTDRGVTDTQYF

v_call: TRBV7-9
clone_size: few
j_call: TRBJ2-7
d_call: -
cdr3_aa: CASSSTDRTRPTYEQYF

v_call: TRBV20-1
clone_size: once
j_call: TRBJ2-4
d_call: -
cdr3_aa: CSARAVNIQYF

v_call: TRBV7-9
clone_size: -
j_call: TRBJ2-5
d_call: TRBD2
cdr3_aa: CASSGTRAGQETQYF

v_call: TRBV5-1
clone_size: -
j_call: TRBJ1-2
d_call: TRBD1
cdr3_aa: CASSYQGLQGANGYTF

v_call: TRBV27
clone_size: -
j_call: TRBJ2-5
d_call: TRBD2
cdr3_aa: CASSSGRTEYQETQYF

v_call: TRBV2
clone_size: -
j_call: TRBJ2-1
d_call: -
cdr3_aa: CASTGLNEQFF

v_call: TRBV19
clone_size: -
j_call: TRBJ2-2
d_call: TRBD1
cdr3_aa: CASSYRGARAGELFF

v_call: TRBV19
clone_size: -
j_call: TRBJ2-7
d_call: -
cdr3_aa: CASKGTSNSEQYF

v_call: TRBV5-1
clone_size: once
j_call: TRBJ1-2
d_call: TRBD1
cdr3_aa: CASSYGTGYGYTF

v_call: TRBV4-2
clone_size: -
j_call: TRBJ2-1
d_call: TRBD2
cdr3_aa: CASSQYPWISGRSMDEQFF

v_call: TRBV7-2
clone_size: -
j_call: TRBJ1-4
d_call: -
cdr3_aa: CASSWTGKGEKLFF

v_call: TRBV18
clone_size: -
j_call: TRBJ2-3
d_call: TRBD2
cdr3_aa: CASSSLGGGASTDTQYF

v_call: TRBV10-3
clone_size: -
j_call: TRBJ2-1
d_call: TRBD2
cdr3_aa: CAIRDLAGGRNEQFF

v_call: TRBV6-5
clone_size: -
j_call: TRBJ2-7
d_call: TRBD1
cdr3_aa: CASRQGNHEQYF

v_call: TRBV30
clone_size: -
j_call: TRBJ2-5
d_call: TRBD2
cdr3_aa: CASSGTSGSPQETQYF

v_call: TRBV7-2
clone_size: -
j_call: TRBJ2-7
d_call: TRBD2
cdr3_aa: CASSPPGGGAGEQYF

v_call: TRBV25-1
clone_size: -
j_call: TRBJ1-6
d_call: -
cdr3_aa: CASRDGDNSPLHF

v_call: TRBV9
clone_size: -
j_call: TRBJ2-7
d_call: -
cdr3_aa: CASSPGTTLLYEQYF

v_call: TRBV19
clone_size: -
j_call: TRBJ2-1
d_call: TRBD2
cdr3_aa: CASSTSGNYNEQFF